The clone carrying this T cell receptor (beta chain) has a single count. This specimen comes from a study of low-dose radiotherapy and immunotherapy resistance in tumors. Whole-study context: Members of Cohort 1 were treated with 0.5 Gy per fraction every 2 weeks. The prescribed total PTV dose was 6.5 Gy.

TRAV- and TRBV-specific primers primed first-strand cDNA, covering alpha and beta chains. TCRs were amplified for roughly 20 PCR cycles with a constant-region primer and V-primer adapter. Each CDR3 protein is one row after TCRdb ran MiXCR on the reads. Among about 30,000 distinct CDR3 sequences, about 53% were seen once, and the ten largest hold roughly 5.8%. The CDR3 runs 15 residues. CDR1 is SQVTM, CDR2 ANQGSEA, per germline. V dropped 3 bases and J dropped 1; count of bases not matched to a gene: 5. Stated time point: after trial treatment. Treatment: LDRT plus nivolumab, ipilimumab, low-dose cyclophosphamide and aspirin (RACIN trial). Each eligible patient had an advanced solid tumor, and these tumors lacked tumor-infiltrating lymphocytes.

The sequences come from PBMCs, collected after low-dose radiotherapy plus immunotherapy. The source is a male donor with gallbladder cancer. The chain uses TRBV29-1 and TRBJ2-3; TRBD2 aligns across 9 bases. This CDR3 reads CSVDGSGGRTDTQYF. The CDR3, as DNA: TGCAGCGTTGACGGTAGCGGGGGCCGCACAGATACGCAGTATTTT.